This T cell receptor (beta chain) was retrieved from a study of blood T cell repertoires in COVID-19. Participants' reported clinical history set cohort assignment. Shortly before study entry, within 2 weeks, exposed participants had met a COVID-19 case. Assay used: immunoSEQ multiplex PCR; TCRdb lists only in-frame clones, some missing. Of 150,000 or so clones listed, over 70% are singletons. Sequences were obtained from PBMCs or T cells enriched from blood (not recorded which). This receptor was taken from a man between 65 and 85 years old who had been exposed to COVID-19.

As DNA, the CDR3 is TGCGCCAGCAGCTTGGGGGCGCAGGGGTCCGGGGAGCTGTTTTTT. Its protein is CASSLGAQGSGELFF. The V gene is TRBV5-1, the J gene TRBJ2-2; tentatively, D is TRBD1 (6 bases). Germline V gene data show CDR1 as SGHRS and CDR2 as YFSETQ. V lost 0 bases to trimming and J lost 6 bases, with 12 bases between them. The CDR3 is 15 residues long.